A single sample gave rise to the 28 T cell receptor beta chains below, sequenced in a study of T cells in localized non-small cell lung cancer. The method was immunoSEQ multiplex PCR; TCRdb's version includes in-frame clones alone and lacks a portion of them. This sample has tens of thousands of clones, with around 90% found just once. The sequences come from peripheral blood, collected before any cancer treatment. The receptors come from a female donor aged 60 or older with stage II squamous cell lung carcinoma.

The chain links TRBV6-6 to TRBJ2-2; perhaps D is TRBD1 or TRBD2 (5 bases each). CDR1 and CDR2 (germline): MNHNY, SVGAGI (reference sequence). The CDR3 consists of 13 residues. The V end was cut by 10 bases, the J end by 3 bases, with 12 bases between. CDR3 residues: CAIPGRYTGELFF. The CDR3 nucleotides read TGTGCCATACCGGGACGTTACACCGGGGAGCTGTTTTTT.

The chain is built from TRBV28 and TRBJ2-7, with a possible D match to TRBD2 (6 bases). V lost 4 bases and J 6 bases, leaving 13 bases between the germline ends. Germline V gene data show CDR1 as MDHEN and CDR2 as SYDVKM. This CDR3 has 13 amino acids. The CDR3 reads CASSWTNPGEQYF. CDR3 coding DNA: TGTGCCAGCAGTTGGACTAACCCCGGCGAGCAGTACTTC.

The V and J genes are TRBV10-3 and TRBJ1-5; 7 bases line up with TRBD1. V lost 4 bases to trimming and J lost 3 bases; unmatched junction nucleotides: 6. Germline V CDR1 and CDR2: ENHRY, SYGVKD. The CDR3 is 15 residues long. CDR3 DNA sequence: TGTGCCATCAGTGGGAACAGGGGAGCCAATCAGCCCCAGCATTTT. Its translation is CAISGNRGANQPQHF.

CDR3 amino acids: CASSLVASGNTIYF. CDR3 nucleotide sequence: TGTGCCAGCAGCTTGGTTGCTTCAGGAAACACCATATATTTT. This chain links TRBV5-8 with TRBJ1-3; D is undetermined. Germline V gene data show CDR1 as SGHTS and CDR2 as YDEGEE. Trimming stripped 0 bases from V and 4 bases from J, with 8 bases between. CDR3 size: 14 residues.

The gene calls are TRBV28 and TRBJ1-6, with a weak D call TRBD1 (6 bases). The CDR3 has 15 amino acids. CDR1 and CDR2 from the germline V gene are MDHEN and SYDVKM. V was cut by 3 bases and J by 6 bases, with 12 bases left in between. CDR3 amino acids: CASSFSGTPNSPLHF. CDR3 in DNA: TGTGCCAGCAGTTTTTCCGGGACACCTAATTCACCCCTCCACTTT.

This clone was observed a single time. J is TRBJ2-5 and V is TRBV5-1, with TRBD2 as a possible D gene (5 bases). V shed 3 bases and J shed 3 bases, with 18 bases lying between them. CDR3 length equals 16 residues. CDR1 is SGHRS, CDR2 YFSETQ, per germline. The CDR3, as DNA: TGCGCCAGCAGCTCCGGGGTAGGAGGTCCCAAAGAGACCCAGTACTTC. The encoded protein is CASSSGVGGPKETQYF.

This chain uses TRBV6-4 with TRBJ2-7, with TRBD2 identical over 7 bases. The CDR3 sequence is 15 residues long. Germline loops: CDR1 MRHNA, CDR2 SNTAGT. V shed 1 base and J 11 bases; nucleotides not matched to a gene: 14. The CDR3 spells CASSDLRGGPHLEYF. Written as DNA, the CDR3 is TGTGCCAGCAGTGACTTGCGGGGAGGGCCCCACTTGGAGTACTTC.

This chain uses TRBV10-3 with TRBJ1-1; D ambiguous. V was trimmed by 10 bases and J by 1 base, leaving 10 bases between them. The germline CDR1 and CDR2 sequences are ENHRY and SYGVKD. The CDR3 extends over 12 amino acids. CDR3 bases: TGTGCCACCCAGAAACCGAACACTGAAGCTTTCTTT. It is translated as CATQKPNTEAFF.

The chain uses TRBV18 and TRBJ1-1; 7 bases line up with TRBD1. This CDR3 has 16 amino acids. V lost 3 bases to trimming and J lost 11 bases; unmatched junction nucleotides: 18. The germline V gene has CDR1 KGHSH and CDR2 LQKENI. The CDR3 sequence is CASSPTPMGQGGLAFF. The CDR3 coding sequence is TGTGCCAGCTCACCGACCCCAATGGGGCAGGGGGGTCTTGCTTTCTTT.

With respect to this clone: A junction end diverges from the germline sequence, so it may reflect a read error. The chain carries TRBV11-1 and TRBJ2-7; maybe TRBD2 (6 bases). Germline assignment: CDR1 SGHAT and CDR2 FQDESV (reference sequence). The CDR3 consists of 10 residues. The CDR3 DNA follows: TGTGCCAGCCCCCCTCGGGGGTCAATCTTC. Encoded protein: CASPPRGSIF.

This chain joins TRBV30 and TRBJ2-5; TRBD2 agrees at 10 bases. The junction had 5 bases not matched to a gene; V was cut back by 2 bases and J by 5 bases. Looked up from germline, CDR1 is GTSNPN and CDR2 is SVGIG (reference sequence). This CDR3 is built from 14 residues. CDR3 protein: CAWSPSGGWETQYF. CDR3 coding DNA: TGTGCCTGGAGTCCTAGCGGGGGCTGGGAGACCCAGTACTTC.

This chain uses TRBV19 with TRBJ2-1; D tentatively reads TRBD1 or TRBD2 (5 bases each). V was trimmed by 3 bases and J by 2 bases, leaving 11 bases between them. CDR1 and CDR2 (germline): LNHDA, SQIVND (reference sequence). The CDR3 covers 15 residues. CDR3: CASSIPRGAYNEQFF. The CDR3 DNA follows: TGTGCCAGTAGTATTCCTAGAGGGGCCTACAATGAGCAGTTCTTC.

CDR3 region: CASSTGMNTEAFF. In nucleotides, the CDR3 is TGTGCCAGTAGTACAGGGATGAACACTGAAGCTTTCTTT. The chain is built from TRBV19 and TRBJ1-1, with D perhaps TRBD1 (5 bases). V was shortened by 4 bases and J by 0 bases, with 6 bases between the two germline ends. In germline, CDR1 is LNHDA, CDR2 SQIVND (reference sequence). The CDR3 has 13 residues.

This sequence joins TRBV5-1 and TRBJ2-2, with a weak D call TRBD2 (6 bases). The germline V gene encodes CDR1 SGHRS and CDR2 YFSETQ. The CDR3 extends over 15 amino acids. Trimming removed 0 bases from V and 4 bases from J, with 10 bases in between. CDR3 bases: TGCGCCAGCAGCTTGGCGGCGGGGCCCACCGGGGAGCTGTTTTTT. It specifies CASSLAAGPTGELFF.

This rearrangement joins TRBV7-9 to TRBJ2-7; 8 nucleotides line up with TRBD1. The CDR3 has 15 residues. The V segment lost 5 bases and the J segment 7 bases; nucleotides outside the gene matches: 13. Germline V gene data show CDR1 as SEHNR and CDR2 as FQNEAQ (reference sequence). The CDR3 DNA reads TGTGCCAGCAGCCCTCCTCTCACAGGGGGAGTGGAGCAGTACTTC. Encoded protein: CASSPPLTGGVEQYF. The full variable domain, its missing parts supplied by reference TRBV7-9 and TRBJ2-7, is DTGVSQNPRHKITKRGQNVTFRCDPISEHNRLYWYRQTLGQGPEFLTYFQNEAQLEKSRLLSDRFSAERPKGSFSTLEIQRTEQGDSAMYLCASSPPLTGGVEQYFGPGTRLTVT.

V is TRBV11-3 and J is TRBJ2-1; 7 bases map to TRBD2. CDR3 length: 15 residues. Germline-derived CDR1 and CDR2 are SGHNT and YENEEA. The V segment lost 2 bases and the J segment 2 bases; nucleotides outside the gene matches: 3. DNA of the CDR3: TGTGCCAGCAGCTTATCTCTAGCGGCCTACAATGAGCAGTTCTTC. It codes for CASSLSLAAYNEQFF.

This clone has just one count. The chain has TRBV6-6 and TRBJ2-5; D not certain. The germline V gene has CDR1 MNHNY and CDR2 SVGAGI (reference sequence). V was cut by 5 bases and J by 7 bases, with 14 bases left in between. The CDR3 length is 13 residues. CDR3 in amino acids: CASSPGGEGTQYF. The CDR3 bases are TGTGCCAGCAGTCCGGGTGGGGAAGGGACCCAGTACTTC.

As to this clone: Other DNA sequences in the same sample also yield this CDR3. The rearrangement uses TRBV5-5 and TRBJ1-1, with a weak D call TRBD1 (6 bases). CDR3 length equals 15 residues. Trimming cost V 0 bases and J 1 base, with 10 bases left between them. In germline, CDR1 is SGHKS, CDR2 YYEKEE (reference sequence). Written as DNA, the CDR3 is TGTGCCAGCAGCTTGGAGGGACAAAGGAACACTGAAGCTTTCTTT. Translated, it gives CASSLEGQRNTEAFF.

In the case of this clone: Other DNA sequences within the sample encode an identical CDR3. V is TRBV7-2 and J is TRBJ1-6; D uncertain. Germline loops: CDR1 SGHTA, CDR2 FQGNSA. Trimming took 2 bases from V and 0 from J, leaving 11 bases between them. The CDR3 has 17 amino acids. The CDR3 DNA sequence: TGTGCCAGCAGCTTAAGGCCCGTCAGCTCCTATAATTCACCCCTCCACTTT. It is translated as CASSLRPVSSYNSPLHF.

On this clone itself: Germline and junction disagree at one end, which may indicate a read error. DNA for the CDR3: TGTGCCAGCAGCTTCAAGACAGGGGTGTTGGATAAGCAGTATTTT. It yields the protein CASSFKTGVLDKQYF. This chain joins TRBV6-6 and TRBJ2-3, with 8 bases fitting TRBD1. Per the germline V gene, CDR1 is MNHNY and CDR2 is SVGAGI (reference sequence). The CDR3 extends over 15 amino acids.

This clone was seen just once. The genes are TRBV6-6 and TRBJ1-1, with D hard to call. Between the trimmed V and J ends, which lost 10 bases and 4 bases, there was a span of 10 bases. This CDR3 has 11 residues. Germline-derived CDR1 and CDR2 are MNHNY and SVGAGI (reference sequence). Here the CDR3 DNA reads TGTGCCACCGCAGTGGGCACTGAAGCTTTCTTT. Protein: CATAVGTEAFF.

CDR3 residues: CASSGQVETEAFF. As DNA, the CDR3 is TGCGCCAGCAGTGGACAGGTCGAAACTGAAGCTTTCTTT. The chain recombines TRBV10-1 with TRBJ1-1, with D perhaps matching TRBD1 (6 bases). The germline V gene has CDR1 WNHNN and CDR2 SYGVQD (reference sequence). The CDR3 contains 13 residues. V dropped 4 bases and J dropped 5 bases, with 11 bases sitting between them.

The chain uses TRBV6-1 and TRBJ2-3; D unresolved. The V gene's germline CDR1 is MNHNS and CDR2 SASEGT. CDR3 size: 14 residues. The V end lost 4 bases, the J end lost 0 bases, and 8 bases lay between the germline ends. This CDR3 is CASSGGLSTDTQYF. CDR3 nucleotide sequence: TGTGCCAGCAGTGGAGGCCTGAGCACAGATACGCAGTATTTT.

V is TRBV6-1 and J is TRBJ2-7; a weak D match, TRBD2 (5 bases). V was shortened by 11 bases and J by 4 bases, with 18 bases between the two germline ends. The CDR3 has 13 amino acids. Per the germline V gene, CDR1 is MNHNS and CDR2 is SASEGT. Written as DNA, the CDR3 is TGTGCCCACAGCCGCCGGGGTACGTACGAGCAGTACTTC. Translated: CAHSRRGTYEQYF.

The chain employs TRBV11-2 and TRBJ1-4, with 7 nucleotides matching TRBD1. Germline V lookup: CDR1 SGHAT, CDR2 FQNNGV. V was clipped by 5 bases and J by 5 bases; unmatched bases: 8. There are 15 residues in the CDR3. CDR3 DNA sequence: TGTGCCAGCAGCGTAGGGGACAGCTCCAATGAAAAACTGTTTTTT. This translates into CASSVGDSSNEKLFF.

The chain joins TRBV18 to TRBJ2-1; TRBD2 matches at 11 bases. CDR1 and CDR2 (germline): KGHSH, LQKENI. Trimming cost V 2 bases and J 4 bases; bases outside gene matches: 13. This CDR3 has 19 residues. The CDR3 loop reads CASSPYRLTSGSSYNEQFF. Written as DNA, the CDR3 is TGTGCCAGCTCACCATATCGCCTAACTAGCGGGAGTTCTTACAATGAGCAGTTCTTC.

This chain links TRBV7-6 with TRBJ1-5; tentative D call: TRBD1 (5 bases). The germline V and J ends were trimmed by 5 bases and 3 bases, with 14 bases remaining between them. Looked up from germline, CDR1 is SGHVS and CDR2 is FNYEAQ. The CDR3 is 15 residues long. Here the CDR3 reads CASSPSWGPNQPQHF. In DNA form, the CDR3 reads TGTGCCAGCAGCCCCAGCTGGGGCCCCAATCAGCCCCAGCATTTT.

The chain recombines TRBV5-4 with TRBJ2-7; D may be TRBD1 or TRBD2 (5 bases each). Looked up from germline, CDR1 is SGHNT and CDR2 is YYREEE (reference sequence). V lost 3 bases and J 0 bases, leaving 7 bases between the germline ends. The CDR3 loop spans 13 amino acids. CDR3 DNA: TGTGCCAGCAGCTGGGGGTTCTCCTACGAGCAGTACTTC. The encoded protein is CASSWGFSYEQYF.